These 31 T cell receptor beta chains came from one sample sequenced in a study of T cell repertoires in cytomegalovirus infection. One entry per CDR3 protein results from TCRdb running MiXCR on the reads. The sample consists of just over 300,000 distinct CDR3 sequences, 17% of them appearing once. The sample consisted of PBMCs. The source of these receptors is a human donor in good health (CMV status not recorded). Some clones in this sample may be carry-over from other donors' samples.

In its sample, this clonotype was seen a few times. This chain links TRBV4-2 with TRBJ1-4; D ambiguous. Germline-derived CDR1 and CDR2 are LGHNA and YNFKEQ. The CDR3 is 18 amino acids. With 4 bases removed from V and 5 bases from J, the gap between germline ends came to 23 bases. The CDR3 coding sequence is TGTGCCAGCAGCCCAGGATTGGCAGCCGTGGTGGGAAATGAAAAACTGTTTTTT. As protein: CASSPGLAAVVGNEKLFF.

There are many counts of this clonotype. The chain recombines TRBV7-2 with TRBJ2-3, with D unclear. V lost 1 base and J lost 6, with 5 bases in between. The CDR3 length is 12 residues. Germline loops: CDR1 SGHTA, CDR2 FQGNSA. In nucleotides, the CDR3 is TGTGCCAGCAGCTTAGATATGGATACGCAGTATTTT. Translation gives CASSLDMDTQYF.

This clonotype was seen at least ten times. The V call is TRBV6-2 or TRBV6-3, the J call TRBJ2-1, with 10 bases fitting TRBD2. The CDR3 totals 15 residues. The V and J ends lost 5 bases and 4 bases, in that order; junction bases with no gene match: 5. CDR1 is MNHEY and CDR2 is SVGEGT in the germline V gene. The DNA of the CDR3 is TGTGCCAGCAGTCGAGCGGGGGGGCCTTACAATGAGCAGTTCTTC. Its translation is CASSRAGGPYNEQFF.

This clonotype was picked up many times. The chain has TRBV4-1 and TRBJ1-5, with D perhaps TRBD1 (5 bases). The length of the CDR3 is 18 residues. V dropped 3 bases and J dropped 0 bases, with 18 bases sitting between them. Germline V lookup: CDR1 MGHRA, CDR2 YSYEKL. DNA for the CDR3: TGCGCCAGCAGCCAGTACCCCCGCGCAGGGTATAGCAATCAGCCCCAGCATTTT. Translation: CASSQYPRAGYSNQPQHF.

This clonotype has just a few counts. The V call is TRBV4-1, the J call TRBJ1-4; D gene ambiguous. Trimming removed 1 base at V and 7 bases at J, with 7 bases between. The CDR3 is made up of 13 amino acids. CDR1 is MGHRA, CDR2 YSYEKL, per germline. The CDR3 DNA reads as TGCGCCAGCAGCCAAGTCGCGGGTGAAAAACTGTTTTTT. Translation: CASSQVAGEKLFF.

Only a few counts were recorded for this clonotype. The rearrangement joins TRBV5-1 to TRBJ2-3; weak D call: TRBD1 (7 bases). The germline CDR1 and CDR2 sequences are SGHRS and YFSETQ. This CDR3 comprises 15 residues. Between the trimmed V and J ends, which lost 4 bases and 2 bases, there was a span of 14 bases. The CDR3 loop is CASSAGQSSTDTQYF. For the CDR3, the DNA is TGCGCCAGCAGCGCGGGACAGAGCTCCACAGATACGCAGTATTTT.

This chain links TRBV12-3 or TRBV12-4 with TRBJ1-2; D is perhaps TRBD1 (6 bases). V was pared by 5 bases and J by 7 bases, with 17 bases between. The CDR3 spans 14 residues. The CDR3 DNA sequence: TGTGCCAGCAGTCCCTCCGGGGGGCAGCTTGGCTACACCTTC. Its translation is CASSPSGGQLGYTF.

This clonotype appeared a few times. The chain combines TRBV6-5 with TRBJ1-3, with D uncertain. Trimming stripped 0 bases from V and 0 bases from J, with 15 bases between. Germline lookup yields CDR1 MNHEY and CDR2 SVGAGI. This CDR3 is built from 18 residues. This CDR3 is CASSYSTSGSHSGNTIYF. CDR3 nucleotide sequence: TGTGCCAGCAGTTACTCGACTTCTGGCAGCCACTCTGGAAACACCATATATTTT.

This clonotype was counted many times. The rearrangement joins TRBV6-6 to TRBJ2-7, with 7 bases lining up with TRBD1. Unmatched junction bases numbered 6, after V lost 2 bases and J lost 2 bases. The length of the CDR3 is 15 residues. In germline, CDR1 is MNHNY, CDR2 SVGAGI (reference sequence). The CDR3 coding sequence is TGTGCCAGCAGTTACACGGACAGGCAACCCTACGAGCAGTACTTC. Its translation: CASSYTDRQPYEQYF.

This sequence joins TRBV7-2 and TRBJ2-1; D remains ambiguous. In germline, CDR1 is SGHTA, CDR2 FQGNSA. V gave up 2 bases and J gave up 9 bases, with 11 bases separating them. The CDR3 consists of 13 residues. The chain's CDR3 is CASSLKGLVEQFF. The CDR3, as DNA: TGTGCCAGCAGCTTAAAGGGTTTAGTTGAGCAGTTCTTC.

This clonotype came up a few times. This chain joins TRBV6-1 and TRBJ1-5; tentatively, D is TRBD1 (6 bases). V was pared by 0 bases and J by 6 bases, with 12 bases between. The V gene's germline CDR1 is MNHNS and CDR2 SASEGT. This CDR3 comprises 15 residues. The CDR3 loop is CASSEAVGGSQPQHF. The CDR3 region has the DNA TGTGCCAGCAGTGAAGCGGTAGGGGGTAGTCAGCCCCAGCATTTT.

This clonotype was counted at least ten times. The CDR3 spells CASSWDNSYEQYF. The CDR3, as DNA: TGCGCCAGCAGCTGGGACAACTCCTACGAGCAGTACTTC. The V gene is TRBV5-1, the J gene TRBJ2-7, with D possibly being TRBD1 (6 bases). This CDR3 contains 13 residues. Per the germline V gene, CDR1 is SGHRS and CDR2 is YFSETQ. V gave up 3 bases and J gave up 0 bases, with 7 bases separating them. The variable domain in full, completed from reference TRBV5-1 and TRBJ2-7, reads KAGVTQTPRYLIKTRGQQVTLSCSPISGHRSVSWYQQTPGQGLQFLFEYFSETQRNKGNFPGRFSGRQFSNSRSEMNVSTLELGDSALYLCASSWDNSYEQYFGPGTRLTVT.

There are many counts of this clonotype. The CDR3 here is CASSRNWDEQFF. CDR3 bases: TGTGCCAGCAGCCGAAATTGGGATGAGCAGTTCTTC. This chain connects TRBV7-6 to TRBJ2-1; D uncertain. The CDR3 contains 12 residues. Per germline, CDR1 SGHVS and CDR2 FNYEAQ. Trimming left V 5 bases short and J 8 bases short, with 10 bases between. Full variable domain (missing parts from reference TRBV7-6 and TRBJ2-1): GAGVSQSPRYKVTKRGQDVALRCDPISGHVSLYWYRQALGQGPEFLTYFNYEAQQDKSGLPNDRFSAERPEGSISTLTIQRTEQRDSAMYRCASSRNWDEQFFGPGTRLTVL.

This clonotype showed up many times. The V call is TRBV7-2, the J call TRBJ1-6, with D uncertain. The CDR3 is 15 residues long. CDR1 and CDR2 from the germline V gene are SGHTA and FQGNSA. V gave up 3 bases and J gave up 9 bases, with 15 bases separating them. The CDR3 is CASSFRGGEGSPLHF. The CDR3 region has the DNA TGTGCCAGCAGCTTTCGGGGAGGAGAAGGTTCACCCCTCCACTTT.

The chain recombines TRBV30 with TRBJ1-1, with a possible D match to TRBD1 (6 bases). Looked up from germline, CDR1 is GTSNPN and CDR2 is SVGIG (reference sequence). This CDR3 spans 14 amino acids. Between the trimmed V and J ends, which lost 0 bases and 9 bases, there was a span of 17 bases. The CDR3 DNA follows: TGTGCCTGGAGTGTCTGGACAGCGAGACCAAAAGCTTTCTTT. It codes for CAWSVWTARPKAFF. The full variable domain, rest sourced from reference TRBV30 and TRBJ1-1, is SQTIHQWPATLVQPVGSPLSLECTVEGTSNPNLYWYRQAAGRGLQLLFYSVGIGQISSEVPQNLSASRPQDRQFILSSKKLLLSDSGFYLCAWSVWTARPKAFFGQGTRLTVV.

In this sample, this clonotype turned up many times. The chain joins TRBV7-6 to TRBJ2-7; TRBD2 matches at 9 bases. From germline, CDR1 is SGHVS and CDR2 FNYEAQ. Unmatched junction bases numbered 9, after V lost 2 bases and J lost 4 bases. The CDR3 runs to 16 residues. CDR3 sequence: CASSLMGGGATYEQYF. As DNA, the CDR3 is TGTGCCAGCAGCTTAATGGGCGGGGGGGCCACGTACGAGCAGTACTTC.

Only a few counts were recorded for this clonotype. The chain uses TRBV7-3 and TRBJ1-1; TRBD1 aligns across 7 bases. Germline lookup yields CDR1 SGHTA and CDR2 FQGTGA. Germline trimming cut 3 bases from V and 6 bases from J; bases unmatched to any gene: 4. The CDR3 is 13 residues long. CDR3 in amino acids: CASSLGQKSEAFF. The CDR3 coding sequence is TGTGCCAGCAGCTTGGGACAGAAATCTGAAGCTTTCTTT.

This clonotype was recorded at least ten times. The V gene is TRBV28, the J gene TRBJ1-1, with D perhaps matching TRBD1 (6 bases). The V gene's germline CDR1 is MDHEN and CDR2 SYDVKM. V dropped 5 bases and J dropped 6 bases, with 19 bases sitting between them. The CDR3 spans 15 residues. CDR3: CASSPDQQGYSEAFF. The DNA of the CDR3 is TGTGCCAGCAGTCCCGATCAACAGGGTTACTCTGAAGCTTTCTTT.

This clonotype was counted many times. The chain combines TRBV19 with TRBJ1-1, with 7 bases aligning to TRBD1. CDR1 is LNHDA and CDR2 is SQIVND in the germline V gene (reference sequence). V lost 6 bases, J lost 5 bases, and 12 bases stayed unmatched. The CDR3 is 15 amino acids. The CDR3 bases are TGTGCCAGTAGCACGACAGGGTCTCGTCTTACTGAAGCTTTCTTT. It encodes CASSTTGSRLTEAFF.

This clonotype showed up many times. This chain joins TRBV7-6 and TRBJ2-5; D ambiguous. Germline CDR1 is SGHVS and CDR2 is FNYEAQ. The CDR3 contains 15 residues. Trimming removed 1 base from V and 2 bases from J, with 11 bases in between. This CDR3 is CASSLERSRQETQYF. CDR3 sequence (DNA): TGTGCCAGCAGCTTAGAGAGGAGCAGGCAAGAGACCCAGTACTTC.

A few counts support this clonotype. The V gene is TRBV5-6, the J gene TRBJ2-3, with D perhaps matching TRBD1 or TRBD2 (6 bases each). The germline CDR1 and CDR2 sequences are SGHDT and YYEEEE. The CDR3 has 16 residues. Trimming pared 2 bases from V and 4 bases from J, leaving 17 bases between. CDR3 region: CASSFPPGAGSDTQYF. CDR3 sequence (DNA): TGTGCCAGCAGCTTCCCCCCGGGGGCTGGGTCAGATACGCAGTATTTT.

This clonotype was counted a few times. The V gene is TRBV7-2, the J gene TRBJ1-2; D remains ambiguous. This CDR3 spans 13 amino acids. Looked up from germline, CDR1 is SGHTA and CDR2 is FQGNSA. V lost 4 bases, J lost 2 bases, and 8 bases lay in between. CDR3 residues: CASSSGMNYGYTF. In nucleotides, the CDR3 is TGTGCCAGCAGCTCCGGGATGAACTATGGCTACACCTTC.

The genes are TRBV2 and TRBJ2-3; D remains unclear. The V end lost 6 bases, the J end lost 2 bases, and 9 bases lay between the germline ends. This CDR3 spans 13 amino acids. Germline CDR1 SNHLY, CDR2 FYNNEI. CDR3 sequence: CASRTGFTDTQYF. The CDR3 DNA reads TGTGCCAGCAGGACCGGGTTCACAGATACGCAGTATTTT. Complete variable domain (other parts from reference TRBV2 and TRBJ2-3): EPEVTQTPSHQVTQMGQEVILRCVPISNHLYFYWYRQILGQKVEFLVSFYNNEISEKSEIFDDQFSVERPDGSNFTLKIRSTKLEDSAMYFCASRTGFTDTQYFGPGTRLTVL.

As regards this clonotype: A much more abundant neighbour one base away suggests this may be a read error. This rearrangement joins TRBV7-4 to TRBJ1-4; D is undetermined. The CDR3 has 13 residues. The germline gives CDR1 SGHVT, CDR2 SQSDAQ. V dropped 3 bases and J dropped 14 bases, with 16 bases sitting between them. The CDR3 is CASSFGVALHLFF. The DNA of the CDR3 is TGTGCCAGCAGCTTTGGAGTGGCACTTCACCTGTTTTTT.

This clonotype was observed many times. CDR3 sequence: CASSYPGTGLTDTQYF. In DNA, the CDR3 is TGTGCCAGCAGTTACCCCGGGACAGGACTCACAGATACGCAGTATTTT. This sequence joins TRBV6-2 or TRBV6-3 and TRBJ2-3; 8 bases are shared with TRBD1. CDR1 is MNHEY and CDR2 is SVGEGT in the germline V gene. Trimming cost V 2 bases and J 2 bases; bases outside gene matches: 6. The CDR3 runs 16 residues.

The chain employs TRBV24-1 and TRBJ2-7, with 7 bases identical to TRBD2. Per the germline V gene, CDR1 is KGHDR and CDR2 is SFDVKD. This CDR3 is 15 amino acids long. The V and J ends lost 8 bases and 3 bases, in that order; junction bases with no gene match: 12. The CDR3 sequence: CATTQRGGRVYEQYF. The CDR3 DNA sequence: TGTGCCACCACCCAGCGGGGTGGTAGAGTCTACGAGCAGTACTTC.

This clonotype was found a few times. The chain's CDR3 is CATSDLLGTDTQYF. The CDR3 DNA reads TGTGCCACCAGTGATCTCCTCGGCACAGATACGCAGTATTTT. V and J are TRBV24-1 and TRBJ2-3; no reliable D call. The CDR3 contains 14 residues. V shed 3 bases and J shed 1 base, with 7 bases lying between them. Germline lookup yields CDR1 KGHDR and CDR2 SFDVKD.

Only a few counts were recorded for this clonotype. This chain joins TRBV5-8 and TRBJ2-1; D gene uncertain. The CDR3 has 11 amino acids. Germline assignment: CDR1 SGHTS and CDR2 YDEGEE. V lost 6 bases to trimming and J lost 4 bases, with 5 bases between them. The CDR3, as DNA: TGTGCCAGCACAATATACAATGAGCAGTTCTTC. This sequence encodes CASTIYNEQFF.

This clonotype was picked up many times. The chain is built from TRBV19 and TRBJ2-7, with 7 bases fitting TRBD1. V shed 6 bases and J 4 bases; nucleotides not matched to a gene: 6. This CDR3 is built from 13 residues. Per the germline V gene, CDR1 is LNHDA and CDR2 is SQIVND (reference sequence). The CDR3 DNA sequence: TGTGCCAGTAGCGGGGCCAGGGGGTACGAGCAGTACTTC. As protein: CASSGARGYEQYF.

This clonotype has at least ten counts. V gene TRBV6-1 combines with J gene TRBJ2-2, with 10 positions matching TRBD2. CDR1 MNHNS and CDR2 SASEGT come from the germline V gene. The CDR3 totals 16 residues. V lost 9 bases to trimming and J lost 1 base; unmatched junction nucleotides: 8. The CDR3 DNA sequence: TGTGCCAGACCTCTTCTAGCGGGGGAGAACACCGGGGAGCTGTTTTTT. Its translation is CARPLLAGENTGELFF.

This clonotype was seen more than once but under ten times. V and J are TRBV20-1 and TRBJ2-2; D is possibly TRBD2 (5 bases). Germline V gives CDR1 DFQATT, CDR2 SNEGSKA (reference sequence). V shed 0 bases and J shed 4 bases, with 12 bases lying between them. The CDR3 extends over 15 amino acids. The CDR3: CSAREEAAGTGELFF. The CDR3 coding sequence is TGCAGTGCTAGAGAGGAGGCCGCGGGCACCGGGGAGCTGTTTTTT.